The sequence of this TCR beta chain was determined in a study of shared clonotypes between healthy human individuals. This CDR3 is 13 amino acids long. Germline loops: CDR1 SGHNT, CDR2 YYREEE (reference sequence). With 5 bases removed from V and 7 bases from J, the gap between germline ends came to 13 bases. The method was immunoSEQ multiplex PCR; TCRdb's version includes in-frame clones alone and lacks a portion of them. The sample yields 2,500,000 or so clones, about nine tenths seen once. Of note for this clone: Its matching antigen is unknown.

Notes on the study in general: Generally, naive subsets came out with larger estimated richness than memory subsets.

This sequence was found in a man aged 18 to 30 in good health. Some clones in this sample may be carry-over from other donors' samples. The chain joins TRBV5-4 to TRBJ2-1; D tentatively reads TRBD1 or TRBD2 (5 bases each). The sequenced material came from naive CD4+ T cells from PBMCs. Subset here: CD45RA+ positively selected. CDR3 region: CASRVRDGNEQFF. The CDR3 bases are TGTGCCAGCAGAGTGAGGGACGGGAATGAGCAGTTCTTC.